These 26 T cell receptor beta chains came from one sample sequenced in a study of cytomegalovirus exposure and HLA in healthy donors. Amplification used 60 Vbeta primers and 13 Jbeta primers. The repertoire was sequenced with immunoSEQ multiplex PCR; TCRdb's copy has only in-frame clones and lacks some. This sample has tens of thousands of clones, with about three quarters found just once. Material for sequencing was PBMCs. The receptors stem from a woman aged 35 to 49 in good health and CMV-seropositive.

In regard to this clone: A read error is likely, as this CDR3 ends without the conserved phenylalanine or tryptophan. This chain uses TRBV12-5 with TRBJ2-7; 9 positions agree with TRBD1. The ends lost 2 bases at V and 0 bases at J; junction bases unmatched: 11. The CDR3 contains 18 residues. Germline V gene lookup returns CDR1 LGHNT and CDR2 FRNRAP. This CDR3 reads CASGLRTGAPAISYEQYL. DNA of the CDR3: TGTGCTAGTGGTTTGAGGACAGGGGCCCCCGCAATCTCCTACGAGCAGTACCTC.

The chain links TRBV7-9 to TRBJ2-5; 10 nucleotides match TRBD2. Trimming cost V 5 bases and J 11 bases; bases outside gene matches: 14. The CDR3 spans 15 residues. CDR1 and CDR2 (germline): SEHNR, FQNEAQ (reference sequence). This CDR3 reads CASSGLAGEPKEQYF. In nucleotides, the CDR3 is TGTGCCAGCAGCGGGCTAGCGGGGGAGCCTAAGGAGCAGTACTTC. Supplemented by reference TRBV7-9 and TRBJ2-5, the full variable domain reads DTGVSQNPRHKITKRGQNVTFRCDPISEHNRLYWYRQTLGQGPEFLTYFQNEAQLEKSRLLSDRFSAERPKGSFSTLEIQRTEQGDSAMYLCASSGLAGEPKEQYFGPGTRLLVL.

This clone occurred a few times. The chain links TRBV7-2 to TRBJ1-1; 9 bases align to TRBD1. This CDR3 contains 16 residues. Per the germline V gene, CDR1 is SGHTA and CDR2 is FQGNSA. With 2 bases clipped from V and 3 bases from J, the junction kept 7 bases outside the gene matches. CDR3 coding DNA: TGTGCCAGCAGCTTATGGGTACAGGGGGCTGACACTGAAGCTTTCTTT. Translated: CASSLWVQGADTEAFF.

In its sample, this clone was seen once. The CDR3: CASSAEGGAVSGANVLTF. CDR3 DNA: TGTGCCAGCAGCGCTGAGGGGGGGGCCGTCTCTGGGGCCAACGTCCTGACTTTC. The rearrangement links TRBV9 to TRBJ2-6, with D perhaps matching TRBD2 (7 bases). From germline, CDR1 is SGDLS and CDR2 YYNGEE. Trimming took off 3 bases at V and 0 bases at J, with 16 bases between the two ends. The CDR3 loop spans 18 amino acids.

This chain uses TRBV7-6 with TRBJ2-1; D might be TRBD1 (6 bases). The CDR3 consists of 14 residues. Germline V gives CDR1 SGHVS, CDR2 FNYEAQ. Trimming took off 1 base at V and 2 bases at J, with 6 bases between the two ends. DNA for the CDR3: TGTGCCAGCAGCTTAGACAGGGCCTACAATGAGCAGTTCTTC. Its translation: CASSLDRAYNEQFF.

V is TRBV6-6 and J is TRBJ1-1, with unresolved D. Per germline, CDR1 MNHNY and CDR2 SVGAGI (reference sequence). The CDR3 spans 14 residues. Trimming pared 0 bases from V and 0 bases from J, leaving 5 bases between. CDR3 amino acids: CASSYSEVNTEAFF. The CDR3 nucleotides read TGTGCCAGCAGTTACTCGGAGGTGAACACTGAAGCTTTCTTT.

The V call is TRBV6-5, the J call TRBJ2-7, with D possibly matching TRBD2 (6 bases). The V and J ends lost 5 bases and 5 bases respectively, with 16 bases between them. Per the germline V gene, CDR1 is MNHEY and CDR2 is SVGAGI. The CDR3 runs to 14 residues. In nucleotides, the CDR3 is TGTGCCAGCAGTGGGTGGGGGGAAAGGGACGAGCAGTACTTC. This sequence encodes CASSGWGERDEQYF.

CDR3 DNA sequence: TGTGCCAGCAGCCCCCGCGGCGCCGCGTACGAGCAGTACTTC. Amino acids: CASSPRGAAYEQYF. This rearrangement joins TRBV9 to TRBJ2-7; D call uncertain. The CDR3 spans 14 residues. Trimming cost V 4 bases and J 4 bases, with 15 bases left between them. Germline loops: CDR1 SGDLS, CDR2 YYNGEE. Drawing the rest from reference TRBV9 and TRBJ2-7, the complete variable domain is DSGVTQTPKHLITATGQRVTLRCSPRSGDLSVYWYQQSLDQGLQFLIQYYNGEERAKGNILERFSAQQFPDLHSELNLSSLELGDSALYFCASSPRGAAYEQYFGPGTRLTVT.

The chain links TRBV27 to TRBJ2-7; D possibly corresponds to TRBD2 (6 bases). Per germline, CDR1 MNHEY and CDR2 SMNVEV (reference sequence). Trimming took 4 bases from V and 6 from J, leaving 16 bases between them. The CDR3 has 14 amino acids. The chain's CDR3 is CASSWVTSSVEQYF. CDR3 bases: TGTGCCAGCAGTTGGGTGACTAGTTCGGTCGAGCAGTACTTC.

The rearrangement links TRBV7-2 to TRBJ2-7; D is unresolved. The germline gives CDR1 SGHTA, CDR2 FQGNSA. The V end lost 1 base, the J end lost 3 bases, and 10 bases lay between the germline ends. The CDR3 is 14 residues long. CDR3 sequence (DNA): TGTGCCAGCAGCTTAGTTGGCAGTTTCTACGAGCAGTACTTC. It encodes CASSLVGSFYEQYF.

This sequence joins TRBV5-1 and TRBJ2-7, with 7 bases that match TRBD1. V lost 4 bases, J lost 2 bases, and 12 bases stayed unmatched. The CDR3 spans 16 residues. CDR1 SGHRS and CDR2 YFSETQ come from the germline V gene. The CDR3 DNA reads TGCGCCAGCAGCAACCCTGGACAGGCTATTACCTACGAGCAGTACTTC. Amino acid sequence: CASSNPGQAITYEQYF.

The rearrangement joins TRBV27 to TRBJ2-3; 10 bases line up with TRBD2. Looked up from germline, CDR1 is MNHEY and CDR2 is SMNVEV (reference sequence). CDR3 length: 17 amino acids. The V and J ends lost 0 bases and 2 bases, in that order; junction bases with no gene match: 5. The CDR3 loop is CASSLSIGLADTDTQYF. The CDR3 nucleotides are TGTGCCAGCAGTTTATCGATTGGACTAGCGGACACAGATACGCAGTATTTT.

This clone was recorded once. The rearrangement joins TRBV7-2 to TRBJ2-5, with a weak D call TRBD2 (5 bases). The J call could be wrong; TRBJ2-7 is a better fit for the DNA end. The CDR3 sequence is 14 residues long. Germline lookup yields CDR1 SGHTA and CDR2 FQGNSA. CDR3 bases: TGTGCCAGCAGCTTACGTTGGGCGGGCTACGAGCAGTACTTC. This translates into CASSLRWAGYEQYF.

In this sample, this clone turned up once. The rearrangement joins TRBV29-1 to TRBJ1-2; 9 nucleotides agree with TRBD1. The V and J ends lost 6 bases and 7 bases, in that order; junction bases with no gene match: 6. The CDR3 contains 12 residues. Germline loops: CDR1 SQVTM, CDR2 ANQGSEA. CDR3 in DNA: TGCAGCGTAGGGGACAGGGCGTGTGGCTACACCTTC. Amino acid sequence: CSVGDRACGYTF.

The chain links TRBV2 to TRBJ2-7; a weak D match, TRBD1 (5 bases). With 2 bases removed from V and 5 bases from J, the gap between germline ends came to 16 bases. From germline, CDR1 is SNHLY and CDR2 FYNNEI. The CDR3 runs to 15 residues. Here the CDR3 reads CASSERQGRNHEQYF. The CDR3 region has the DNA TGTGCCAGCAGTGAACGGCAGGGTAGGAACCACGAGCAGTACTTC. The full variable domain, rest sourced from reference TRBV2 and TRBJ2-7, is EPEVTQTPSHQVTQMGQEVILRCVPISNHLYFYWYRQILGQKVEFLVSFYNNEISEKSEIFDDQFSVERPDGSNFTLKIRSTKLEDSAMYFCASSERQGRNHEQYFGPGTRLTVT.

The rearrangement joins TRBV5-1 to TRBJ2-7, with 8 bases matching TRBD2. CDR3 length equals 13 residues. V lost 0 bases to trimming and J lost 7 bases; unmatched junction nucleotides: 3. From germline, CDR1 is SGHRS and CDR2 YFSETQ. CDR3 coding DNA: TGCGCCAGCAGCTTGGTTACGGGAGGGGAGCAGTACTTC. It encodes CASSLVTGGEQYF.

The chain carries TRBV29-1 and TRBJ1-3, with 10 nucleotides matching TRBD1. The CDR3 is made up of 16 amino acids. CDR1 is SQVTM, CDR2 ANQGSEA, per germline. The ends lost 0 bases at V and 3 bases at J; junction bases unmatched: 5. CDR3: CSVEDVDRGVGNTIYF. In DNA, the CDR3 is TGCAGCGTTGAAGATGTGGACAGGGGGGTTGGAAACACCATATATTTT.

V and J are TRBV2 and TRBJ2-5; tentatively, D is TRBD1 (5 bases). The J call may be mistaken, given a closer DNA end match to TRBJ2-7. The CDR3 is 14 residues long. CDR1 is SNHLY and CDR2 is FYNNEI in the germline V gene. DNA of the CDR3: TGTGCCAGCAGTGAAAAGGGGTATGTCTACGAGCAGTACTTC. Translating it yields CASSEKGYVYEQYF.

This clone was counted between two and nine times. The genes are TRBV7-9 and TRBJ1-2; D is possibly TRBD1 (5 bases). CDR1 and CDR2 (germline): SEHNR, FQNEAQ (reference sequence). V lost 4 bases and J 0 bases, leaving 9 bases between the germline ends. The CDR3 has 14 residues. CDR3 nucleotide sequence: TGTGCCAGCAGCTCCAGACAGACTAACTATGGCTACACCTTC. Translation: CASSSRQTNYGYTF.

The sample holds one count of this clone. For the CDR3, the DNA is TGTGCCAGCAGTGGGGGCTTTGAGACCCAGTACTTC. Protein: CASSGGFETQYF. The chain employs TRBV6-1 and TRBJ2-5; D perhaps matches TRBD1 (5 bases). Germline CDR1 is MNHNS and CDR2 is SASEGT. The CDR3 length is 12 residues. The germline V and J ends were trimmed by 4 bases and 5 bases, with 8 bases remaining between them.

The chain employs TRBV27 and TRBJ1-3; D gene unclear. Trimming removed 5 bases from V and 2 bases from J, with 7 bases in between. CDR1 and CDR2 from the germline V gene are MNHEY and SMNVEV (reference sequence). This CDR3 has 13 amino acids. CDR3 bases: TGTGCCAGCAGTGTCACGGCTGGAAACACCATATATTTT. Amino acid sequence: CASSVTAGNTIYF.

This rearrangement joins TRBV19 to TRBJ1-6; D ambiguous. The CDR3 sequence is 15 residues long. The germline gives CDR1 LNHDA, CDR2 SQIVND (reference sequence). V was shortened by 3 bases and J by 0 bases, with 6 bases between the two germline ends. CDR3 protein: CASSIGSSYNSPLHF. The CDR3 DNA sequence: TGTGCCAGTAGTATTGGGAGCTCCTATAATTCACCCCTCCACTTT. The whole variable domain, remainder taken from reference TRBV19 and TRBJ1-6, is DGGITQSPKYLFRKEGQNVTLSCEQNLNHDAMYWYRQDPGQGLRLIYYSQIVNDFQKGDIAEGYSVSREKKESFPLTVTSAQKNPTAFYLCASSIGSSYNSPLHFGNGTRLTVT.

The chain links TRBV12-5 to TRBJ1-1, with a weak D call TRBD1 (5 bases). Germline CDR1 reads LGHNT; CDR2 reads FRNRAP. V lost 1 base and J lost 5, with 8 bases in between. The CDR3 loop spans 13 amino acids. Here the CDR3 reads CASGLEQATEAFF. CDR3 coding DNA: TGTGCTAGTGGTTTGGAACAGGCTACTGAAGCTTTCTTT.

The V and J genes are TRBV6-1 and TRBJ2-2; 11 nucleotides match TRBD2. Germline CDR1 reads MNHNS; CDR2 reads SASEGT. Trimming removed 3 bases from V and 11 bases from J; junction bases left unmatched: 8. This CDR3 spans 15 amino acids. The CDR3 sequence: CASSEDLAGGFELFF. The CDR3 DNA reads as TGTGCCAGCAGTGAGGACCTAGCGGGAGGATTTGAGCTGTTTTTT.

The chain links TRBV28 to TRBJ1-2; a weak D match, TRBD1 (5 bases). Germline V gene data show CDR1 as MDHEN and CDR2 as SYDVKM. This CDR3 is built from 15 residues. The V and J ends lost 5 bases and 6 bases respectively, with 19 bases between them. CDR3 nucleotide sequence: TGTGCCAGCAGTACCCGGGGGGGGGTCGGAAATGGCTACACCTTC. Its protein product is CASSTRGGVGNGYTF.

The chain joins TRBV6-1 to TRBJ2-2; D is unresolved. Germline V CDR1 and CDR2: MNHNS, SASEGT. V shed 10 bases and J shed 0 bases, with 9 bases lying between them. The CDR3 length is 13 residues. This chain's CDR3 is CANRGANTGELFF. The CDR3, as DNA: TGTGCCAACCGAGGAGCGAACACCGGGGAGCTGTTTTTT.